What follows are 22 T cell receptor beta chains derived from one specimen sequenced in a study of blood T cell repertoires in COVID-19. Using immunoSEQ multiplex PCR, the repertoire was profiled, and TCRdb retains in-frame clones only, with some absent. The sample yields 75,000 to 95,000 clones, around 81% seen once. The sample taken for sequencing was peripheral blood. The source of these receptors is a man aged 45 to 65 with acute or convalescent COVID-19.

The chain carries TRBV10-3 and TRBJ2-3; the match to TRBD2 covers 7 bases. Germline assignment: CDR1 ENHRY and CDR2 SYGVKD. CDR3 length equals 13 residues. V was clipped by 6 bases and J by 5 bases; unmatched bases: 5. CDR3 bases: TGTGCCATCAGGGGCAGGGAGGGAGATACGCAGTATTTT. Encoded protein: CAIRGREGDTQYF.

CDR3 DNA sequence: TGTGCCGCACGGGACAGGGGGGCCACCGGGGAGCTGTTTTTT. It translates to CAARDRGATGELFF. This chain joins TRBV6-5 and TRBJ2-2; TRBD1 matches 11 bases. Trimming took 11 bases from V and 4 from J; bases not matched to a gene: 6. The CDR3 covers 14 residues. The germline V gene encodes CDR1 MNHEY and CDR2 SVGAGI.

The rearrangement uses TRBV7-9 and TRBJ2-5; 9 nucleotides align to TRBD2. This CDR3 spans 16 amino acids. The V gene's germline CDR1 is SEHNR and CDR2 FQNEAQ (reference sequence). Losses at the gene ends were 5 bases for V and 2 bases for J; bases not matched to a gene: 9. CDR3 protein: CASSHPSGGLQETQYF. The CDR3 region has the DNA TGTGCCAGCAGCCATCCAAGCGGGGGGCTTCAAGAGACCCAGTACTTC.

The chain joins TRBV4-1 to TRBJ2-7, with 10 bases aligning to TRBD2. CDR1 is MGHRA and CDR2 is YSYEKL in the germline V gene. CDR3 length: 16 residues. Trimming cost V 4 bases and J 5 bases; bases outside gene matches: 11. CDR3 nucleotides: TGCGCCAGCAGCCTCTCACAAGCGGGGGGGTTCGACGAGCAGTACTTC. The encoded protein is CASSLSQAGGFDEQYF.

The CDR3 coding sequence is TGTGCCAGCAGTTTAAGTGGAGGCCCTCAAGCTTTCTTT. The encoded protein is CASSLSGGPQAFF. The V and J genes are TRBV12-3 or TRBV12-4 and TRBJ1-1, with D unresolved. This CDR3 is built from 13 residues. V was cut by 2 bases and J by 9 bases, with 13 bases left in between.

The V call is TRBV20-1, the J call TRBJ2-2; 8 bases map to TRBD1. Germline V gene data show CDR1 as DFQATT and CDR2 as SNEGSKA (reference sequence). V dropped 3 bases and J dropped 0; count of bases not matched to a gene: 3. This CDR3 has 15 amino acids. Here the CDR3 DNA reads TGCAGTGCTAGTTCACAGGGGGCGAACACCGGGGAGCTGTTTTTT. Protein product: CSASSQGANTGELFF.

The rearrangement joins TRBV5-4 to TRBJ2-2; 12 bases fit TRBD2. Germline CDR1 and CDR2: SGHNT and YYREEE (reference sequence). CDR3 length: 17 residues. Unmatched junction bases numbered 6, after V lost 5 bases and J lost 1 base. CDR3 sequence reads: CASRPSGGAQNTGELFF. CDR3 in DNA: TGTGCCAGCAGACCTAGCGGGGGGGCCCAGAACACCGGGGAGCTGTTTTTT.

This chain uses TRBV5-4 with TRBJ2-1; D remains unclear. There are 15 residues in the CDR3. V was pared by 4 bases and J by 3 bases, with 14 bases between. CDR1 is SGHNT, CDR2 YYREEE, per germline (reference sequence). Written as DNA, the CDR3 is TGTGCCAGCAGCCCAACAGTCACCGACTACAATGAGCAGTTCTTC. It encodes CASSPTVTDYNEQFF.

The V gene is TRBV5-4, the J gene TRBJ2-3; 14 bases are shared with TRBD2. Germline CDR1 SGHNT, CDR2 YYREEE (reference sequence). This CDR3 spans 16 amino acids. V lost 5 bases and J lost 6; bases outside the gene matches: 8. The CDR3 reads CASRQGLAGAGDTQYF. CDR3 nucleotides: TGTGCCAGCAGACAGGGACTAGCGGGAGCGGGTGATACGCAGTATTTT.

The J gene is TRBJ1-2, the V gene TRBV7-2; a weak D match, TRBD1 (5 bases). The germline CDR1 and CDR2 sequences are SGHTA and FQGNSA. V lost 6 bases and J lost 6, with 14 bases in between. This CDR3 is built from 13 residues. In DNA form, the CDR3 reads TGTGCCAGCAGTGTACCGGGGGTTCATGGCTACACCTTC. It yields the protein CASSVPGVHGYTF.

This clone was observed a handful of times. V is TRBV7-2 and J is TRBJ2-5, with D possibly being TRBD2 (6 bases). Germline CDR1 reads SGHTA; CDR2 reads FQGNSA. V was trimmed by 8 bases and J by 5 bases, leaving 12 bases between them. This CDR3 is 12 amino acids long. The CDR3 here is CASSSRGETQYF. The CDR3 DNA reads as TGTGCCAGCTCATCTCGGGGGGAGACCCAGTACTTC.

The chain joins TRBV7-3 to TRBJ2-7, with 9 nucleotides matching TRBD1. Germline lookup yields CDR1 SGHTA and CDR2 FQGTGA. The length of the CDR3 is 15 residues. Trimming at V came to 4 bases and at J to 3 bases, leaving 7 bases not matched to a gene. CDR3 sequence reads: CASSSQGTGNYEQYF. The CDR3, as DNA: TGTGCCAGCAGCTCCCAAGGGACAGGGAACTACGAGCAGTACTTC.

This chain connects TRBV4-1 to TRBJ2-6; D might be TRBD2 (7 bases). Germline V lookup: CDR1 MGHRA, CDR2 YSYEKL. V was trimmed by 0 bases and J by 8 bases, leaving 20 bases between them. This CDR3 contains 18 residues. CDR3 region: CASSQDPLGARESNVLTF. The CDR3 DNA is TGCGCCAGCAGCCAAGATCCCCTGGGGGCGCGGGAGTCCAACGTCCTGACTTTC.

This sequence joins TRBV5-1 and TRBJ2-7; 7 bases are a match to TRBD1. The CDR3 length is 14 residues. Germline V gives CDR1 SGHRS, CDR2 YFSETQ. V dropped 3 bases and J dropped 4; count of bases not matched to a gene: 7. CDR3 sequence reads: CASSYQTGTYEQYF. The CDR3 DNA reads TGCGCCAGCAGCTACCAGACAGGGACGTACGAGCAGTACTTC.

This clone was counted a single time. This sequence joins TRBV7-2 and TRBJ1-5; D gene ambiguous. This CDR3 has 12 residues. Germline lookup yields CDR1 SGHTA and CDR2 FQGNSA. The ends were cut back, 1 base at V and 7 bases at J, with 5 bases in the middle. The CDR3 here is CASSLEEQPQHF. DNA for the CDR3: TGTGCCAGCAGCTTAGAGGAGCAGCCCCAGCATTTT.

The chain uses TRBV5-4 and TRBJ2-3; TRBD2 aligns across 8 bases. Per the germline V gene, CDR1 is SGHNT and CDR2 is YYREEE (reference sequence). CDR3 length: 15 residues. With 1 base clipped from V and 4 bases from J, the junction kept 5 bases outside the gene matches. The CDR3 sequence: CASSLRAGEADTQYF. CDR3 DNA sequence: TGTGCCAGCAGCTTGAGAGCGGGAGAGGCAGATACGCAGTATTTT. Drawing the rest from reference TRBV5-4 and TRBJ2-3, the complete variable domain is ETGVTQSPTHLIKTRGQQVTLRCSSQSGHNTVSWYQQALGQGPQFIFQYYREEENGRGNFPPRFSGLQFPNYSSELNVNALELDDSALYLCASSLRAGEADTQYFGPGTRLTVL.

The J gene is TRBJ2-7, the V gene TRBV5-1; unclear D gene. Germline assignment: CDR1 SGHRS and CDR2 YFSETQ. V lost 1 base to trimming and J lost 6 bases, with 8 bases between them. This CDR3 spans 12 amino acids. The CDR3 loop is CASSLSSAEQYF. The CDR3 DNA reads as TGCGCCAGCAGCTTGAGCAGCGCCGAGCAGTACTTC.

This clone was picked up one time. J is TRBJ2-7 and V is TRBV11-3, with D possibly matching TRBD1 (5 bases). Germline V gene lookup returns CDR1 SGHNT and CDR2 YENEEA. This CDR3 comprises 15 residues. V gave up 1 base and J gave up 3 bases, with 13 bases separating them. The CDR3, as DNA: TGTGCCAGCAGCTTAGGGGGCACGGGTAACTACGAGCAGTACTTC. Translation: CASSLGGTGNYEQYF.

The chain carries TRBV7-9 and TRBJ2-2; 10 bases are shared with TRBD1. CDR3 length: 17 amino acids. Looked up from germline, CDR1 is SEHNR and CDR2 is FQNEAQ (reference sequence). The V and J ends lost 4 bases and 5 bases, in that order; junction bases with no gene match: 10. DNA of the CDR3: TGTGCCAGCAGCTCACCCCCCGGGACAGGGGAGACCGGGGAGCTGTTTTTT. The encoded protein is CASSSPPGTGETGELFF.

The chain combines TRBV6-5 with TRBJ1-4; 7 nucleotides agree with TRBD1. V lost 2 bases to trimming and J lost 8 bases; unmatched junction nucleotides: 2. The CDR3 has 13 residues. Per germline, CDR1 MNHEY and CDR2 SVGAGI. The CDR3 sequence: CASSYRGREKLFF. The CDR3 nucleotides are TGTGCCAGCAGTTACAGGGGGCGCGAAAAACTGTTTTTT.

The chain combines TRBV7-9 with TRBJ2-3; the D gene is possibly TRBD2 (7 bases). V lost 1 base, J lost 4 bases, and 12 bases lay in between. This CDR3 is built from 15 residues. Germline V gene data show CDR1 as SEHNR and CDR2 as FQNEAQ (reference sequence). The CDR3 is CASSLGGGRSDTQYF. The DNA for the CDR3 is TGTGCCAGCAGCTTAGGGGGGGGCCGTTCAGATACGCAGTATTTT.

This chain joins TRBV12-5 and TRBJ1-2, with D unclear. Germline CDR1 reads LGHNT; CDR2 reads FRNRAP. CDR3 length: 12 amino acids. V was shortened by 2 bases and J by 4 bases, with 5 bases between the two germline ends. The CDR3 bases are TGTGCTAGTGGTTTGAGTAGCTATGGCTACACCTTC. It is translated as CASGLSSYGYTF.